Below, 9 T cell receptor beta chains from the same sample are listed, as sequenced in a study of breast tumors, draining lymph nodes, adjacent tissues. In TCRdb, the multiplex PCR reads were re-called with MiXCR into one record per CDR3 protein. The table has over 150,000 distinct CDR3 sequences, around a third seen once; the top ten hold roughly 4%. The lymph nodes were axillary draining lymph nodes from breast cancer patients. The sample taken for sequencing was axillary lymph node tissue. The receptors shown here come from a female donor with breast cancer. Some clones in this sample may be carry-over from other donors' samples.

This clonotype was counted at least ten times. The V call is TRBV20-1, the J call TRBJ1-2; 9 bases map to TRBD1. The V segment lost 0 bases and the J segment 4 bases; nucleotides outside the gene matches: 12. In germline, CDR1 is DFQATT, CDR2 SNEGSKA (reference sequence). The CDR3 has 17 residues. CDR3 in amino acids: CSARDQGQGYYSYGYTF. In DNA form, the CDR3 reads TGCAGTGCTAGAGATCAGGGACAGGGATATTATAGCTATGGCTACACCTTC.

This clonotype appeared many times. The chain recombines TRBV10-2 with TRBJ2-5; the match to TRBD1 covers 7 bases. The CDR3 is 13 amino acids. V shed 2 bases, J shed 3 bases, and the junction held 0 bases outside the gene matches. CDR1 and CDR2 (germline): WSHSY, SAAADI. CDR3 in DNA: TGCGCCAGCAGTGAGGACAGGGAAGAGACCCAGTACTTC. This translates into CASSEDREETQYF.

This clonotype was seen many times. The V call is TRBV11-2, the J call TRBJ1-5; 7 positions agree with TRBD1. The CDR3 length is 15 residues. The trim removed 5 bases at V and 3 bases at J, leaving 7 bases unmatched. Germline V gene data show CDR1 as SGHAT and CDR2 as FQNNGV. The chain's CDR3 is CASSHLGTVNQPQHF. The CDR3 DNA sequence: TGTGCCAGCAGCCACCTGGGGACAGTCAATCAGCCCCAGCATTTT.

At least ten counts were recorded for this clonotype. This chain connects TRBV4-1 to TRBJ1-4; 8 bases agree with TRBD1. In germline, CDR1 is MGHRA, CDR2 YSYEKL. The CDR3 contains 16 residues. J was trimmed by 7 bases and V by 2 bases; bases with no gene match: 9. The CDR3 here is CASSQLRTGWVEKLFF. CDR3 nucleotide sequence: TGCGCCAGCAGCCAACTACGGACAGGGTGGGTTGAAAAACTGTTTTTT.

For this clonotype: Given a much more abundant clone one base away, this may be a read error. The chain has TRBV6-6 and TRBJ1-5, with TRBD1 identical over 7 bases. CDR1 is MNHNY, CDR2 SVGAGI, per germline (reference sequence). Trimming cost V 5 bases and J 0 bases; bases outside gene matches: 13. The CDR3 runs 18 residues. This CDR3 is CASSHDPGTAYSNQPQHF. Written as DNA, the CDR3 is TGTGCCAGCAGTCACGACCCGGGGACAGCTTATAGCAATCAGCCCCAGCATTTT.

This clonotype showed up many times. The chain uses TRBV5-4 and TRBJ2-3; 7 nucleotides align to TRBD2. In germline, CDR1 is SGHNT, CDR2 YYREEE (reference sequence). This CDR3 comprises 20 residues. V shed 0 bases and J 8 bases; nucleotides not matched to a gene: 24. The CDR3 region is CASSLGLAGRTPRVGGTQYF. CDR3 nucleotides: TGTGCCAGCAGCTTGGGGTTAGCGGGCCGGACGCCCAGGGTTGGTGGTACGCAGTATTTT.

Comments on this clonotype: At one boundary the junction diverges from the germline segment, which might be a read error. CDR3 sequence: CASSYGVGSGQLQHF. As DNA, the CDR3 is TGTGCCAGCAGTTACGGTGTGGGGAGCGGTCAGCTCCAGCATTTT. This chain connects TRBV6-5 to TRBJ1-5; D gene uncertain. The CDR3 spans 15 residues. Germline V gene lookup returns CDR1 MNHEY and CDR2 SVGAGI.

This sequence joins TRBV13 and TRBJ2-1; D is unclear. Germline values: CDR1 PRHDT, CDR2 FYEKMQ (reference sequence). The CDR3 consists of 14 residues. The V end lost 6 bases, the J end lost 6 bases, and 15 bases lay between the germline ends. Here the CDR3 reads CASSFPSKTNEQFF. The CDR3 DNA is TGTGCCAGCAGTTTCCCCTCGAAGACCAATGAGCAGTTCTTC. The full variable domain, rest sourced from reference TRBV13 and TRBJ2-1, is AAGVIQSPRHLIKEKRETATLKCYPIPRHDTVYWYQQGPGQDPQFLISFYEKMQSDKGSIPDRFSAQQFSDYHSELNMSSLELGDSALYFCASSFPSKTNEQFFGPGTRLTVL.

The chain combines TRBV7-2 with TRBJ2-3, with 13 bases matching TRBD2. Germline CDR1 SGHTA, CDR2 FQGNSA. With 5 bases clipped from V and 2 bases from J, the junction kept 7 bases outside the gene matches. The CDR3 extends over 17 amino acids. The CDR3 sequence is CASSPRLAGGPTDTQYF. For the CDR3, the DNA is TGTGCCAGCAGCCCGCGACTAGCGGGGGGACCCACAGATACGCAGTATTTT.